These 22 T cell receptor beta chains share one sample of origin, sequenced in a study of shared clonotypes between healthy human individuals. Some clones are missing from TCRdb's copy, which holds only in-frame ones; the method was immunoSEQ multiplex PCR. This table has fewer than 2.5 million clones, 93% appearing once. Sequencing input: naive CD4+ T cells from PBMCs. Documented subset: CD45RA+ positively selected. These receptor sequences come from a man aged 18 to 30 in good health. Some clones in this sample may be carry-over from other donors' samples.

About this clone itself: The sample has other DNA sequences that encode this CDR3 too. The V gene is TRBV5-1, the J gene TRBJ1-4; no clear D gene. This CDR3 has 13 residues. CDR1 is SGHRS, CDR2 YFSETQ, per germline. Trimming pared 5 bases from V and 8 bases from J, leaving 13 bases between. DNA for the CDR3: TGCGCCAGCAGTTTCCGGGGAGGCGAAAAACTGTTTTTT. This encodes CASSFRGGEKLFF.

In its sample, this clone was seen once. This rearrangement joins TRBV7-8 to TRBJ1-2; 10 positions agree with TRBD1. Trimming at V came to 5 bases and at J to 5 bases, leaving 20 bases not matched to a gene. There are 19 residues in the CDR3. CDR1 is SGHVS, CDR2 FQNEAQ, per germline. The CDR3 here is CASSERPGTGASGGYGYTF. The DNA for the CDR3 is TGTGCCAGCAGCGAGCGCCCCGGGACAGGGGCCTCGGGAGGTTATGGCTACACCTTC.

The chain carries TRBV6-5 and TRBJ2-7; 10 bases are a match to TRBD1. Germline trimming cut 2 bases from V and 3 bases from J; bases unmatched to any gene: 1. The CDR3 is 14 residues long. Germline V gene lookup returns CDR1 MNHEY and CDR2 SVGAGI. CDR3 loop: CASSYGTGVYEQYF. Written as DNA, the CDR3 is TGTGCCAGCAGTTACGGGACAGGGGTCTACGAGCAGTACTTC.

The chain joins TRBV7-2 to TRBJ2-2; TRBD1 matches at 9 bases. The length of the CDR3 is 17 residues. Trimming removed 5 bases from V and 5 bases from J; junction bases left unmatched: 12. Germline lookup yields CDR1 SGHTA and CDR2 FQGNSA. The DNA for the CDR3 is TGTGCCAGCAGCCTATCAACAGGGGGCTGGGATACCGGGGAGCTGTTTTTT. Translated: CASSLSTGGWDTGELFF.

J is TRBJ2-5 and V is TRBV28; 7 positions match TRBD2. The length of the CDR3 is 14 residues. Germline assignment: CDR1 MDHEN and CDR2 SYDVKM. J was trimmed by 4 bases and V by 2 bases; bases with no gene match: 4. For the CDR3, the DNA is TGTGCCAGCAGTTTACGGTCGGGGGGAGAGACCCAGTACTTC. This sequence encodes CASSLRSGGETQYF.

V is TRBV6-5 and J is TRBJ2-5; D might be TRBD2 (5 bases). V was pared by 4 bases and J by 5 bases, with 14 bases between. Germline CDR1 is MNHEY and CDR2 is SVGAGI. The CDR3 extends over 14 amino acids. CDR3 amino acids: CASSSREGWETQYF. The CDR3 DNA reads TGTGCCAGCAGTTCAAGAGAGGGATGGGAGACCCAGTACTTC.

The rearrangement links TRBV9 to TRBJ1-1, with a tentative D call TRBD1 (5 bases). The germline V and J ends were trimmed by 4 bases and 5 bases, with 15 bases remaining between them. This CDR3 region has 14 residues. Germline CDR1 and CDR2: SGDLS and YYNGEE. Here the CDR3 DNA reads TGTGCCAGCAGCCCCAGTGGTAGGGGAACTGAAGCTTTCTTT. This translates into CASSPSGRGTEAFF. Full variable domain (outside the CDR3, taken from reference TRBV9 and TRBJ1-1): DSGVTQTPKHLITATGQRVTLRCSPRSGDLSVYWYQQSLDQGLQFLIQYYNGEERAKGNILERFSAQQFPDLHSELNLSSLELGDSALYFCASSPSGRGTEAFFGQGTRLTVV.

V and J are TRBV5-1 and TRBJ1-1; D call uncertain. V was shortened by 4 bases and J by 1 base, with 20 bases between the two germline ends. The V gene's germline CDR1 is SGHRS and CDR2 YFSETQ. The CDR3 extends over 17 amino acids. The CDR3 DNA reads TGCGCCAGCAGCCTCGACCGACGGCAACAGACGAACACTGAAGCTTTCTTT. It specifies CASSLDRRQQTNTEAFF. Combining the CDR3 with reference TRBV5-1 and TRBJ1-1 gives the whole variable domain KAGVTQTPRYLIKTRGQQVTLSCSPISGHRSVSWYQQTPGQGLQFLFEYFSETQRNKGNFPGRFSGRQFSNSRSEMNVSTLELGDSALYLCASSLDRRQQTNTEAFFGQGTRLTVV.

The rearrangement joins TRBV6-1 to TRBJ1-3; D ambiguous. From germline, CDR1 is MNHNS and CDR2 SASEGT. The CDR3 consists of 15 residues. V dropped 4 bases and J dropped 1 base, with 11 bases sitting between them. The CDR3 DNA sequence: TGTGCCAGCAGTGTGGGGAGTACGTCTGGAAACACCATATATTTT. Its translation: CASSVGSTSGNTIYF.

V and J are TRBV6-5 and TRBJ1-1; D is ambiguous. V gave up 4 bases and J gave up 5 bases, with 17 bases separating them. This CDR3 is built from 15 residues. Looked up from germline, CDR1 is MNHEY and CDR2 is SVGAGI. The CDR3 region has the DNA TGTGCCAGCAGTTCCCCCCAGAGGGCTAGGACTGAAGCTTTCTTT. Translation gives CASSSPQRARTEAFF.

The chain carries TRBV6-5 and TRBJ1-2, with TRBD1 as a possible D gene (6 bases). Between the trimmed V and J ends, which lost 6 bases and 6 bases, there was a span of 17 bases. This CDR3 spans 14 amino acids. The germline V gene has CDR1 MNHEY and CDR2 SVGAGI. The CDR3 region is CASSYGGGFDGYTF. CDR3 DNA sequence: TGTGCCAGCAGCTACGGGGGCGGCTTTGATGGCTACACCTTC.

The chain recombines TRBV5-4 with TRBJ2-3; TRBD2 agrees at 12 bases. J lost 5 bases, V lost 5 bases, and 9 bases had no gene match. The germline gives CDR1 SGHNT, CDR2 YYREEE (reference sequence). This CDR3 is built from 16 residues. The CDR3 sequence is CASRDRLAGDLDTQYF. As DNA, the CDR3 is TGTGCCAGCAGGGACCGACTAGCGGGAGATCTAGATACGCAGTATTTT.

The CDR3 loop reads CASSQGGGGAIATNEKLFF. The CDR3 nucleotides read TGCGCCAGCAGCCAAGGGGGTGGGGGGGCTATTGCAACTAATGAAAAACTGTTTTTT. The chain links TRBV4-3 to TRBJ1-4; perhaps TRBD1 as D (6 bases). Per the germline V gene, CDR1 is LGHNA and CDR2 is YSLEER. This CDR3 has 19 amino acids. Trimming took 1 base from V and 0 from J, leaving 18 bases between them.

This chain joins TRBV21-1 and TRBJ1-5; the D segment call TRBD1 is taken from the table without a DNA check. TRBV21-1 is termed a pseudogene. The CDR3 has 15 amino acids. DNA for the CDR3: TGTGCCAGCAGCCTCAGGGGTGAGGGCAATCAGCCCCAGCATTTT. It encodes CASSLRGEGNQPQHF.

V and J are TRBV2 and TRBJ1-1, with 12 bases matching TRBD1. CDR3 length: 17 amino acids. Germline V gives CDR1 SNHLY, CDR2 FYNNEI. V shed 3 bases and J 6 bases; nucleotides not matched to a gene: 11. CDR3: CASSDRDRGRLLAEAFF. CDR3 DNA: TGTGCCAGCAGTGACCGGGACAGGGGGCGGTTGTTGGCTGAAGCTTTCTTT.

The rearrangement joins TRBV7-9 to TRBJ1-4; 7 nucleotides line up with TRBD1. This CDR3 is 14 amino acids long. Germline values: CDR1 SEHNR, CDR2 FQNEAQ (reference sequence). V dropped 5 bases and J dropped 12; count of bases not matched to a gene: 12. CDR3 sequence reads: CASSPQSDRVELFF. The CDR3 region has the DNA TGTGCCAGCAGCCCGCAGAGCGACAGGGTGGAACTGTTTTTT.

The chain links TRBV9 to TRBJ1-3; D may be TRBD1 (5 bases). CDR1 and CDR2 (germline): SGDLS, YYNGEE. The CDR3 is 14 amino acids. Between the trimmed V and J ends, which lost 3 bases and 3 bases, there was a span of 10 bases. CDR3 protein: CASSGRTRGNTIYF. For the CDR3, the DNA is TGTGCCAGCAGCGGACGGACACGTGGAAACACCATATATTTT.

The chain is built from TRBV25-1 and TRBJ1-2; 8 bases line up with TRBD1. Germline CDR1 MGHDK, CDR2 SYGVNS. V shed 3 bases, J shed 8 bases, and the junction held 8 bases outside the gene matches. This CDR3 is built from 14 residues. This CDR3 reads CASSEHRGIRGYTF. CDR3 DNA sequence: TGTGCCAGCAGTGAGCACAGGGGGATACGAGGCTACACCTTC.

This chain joins TRBV27 and TRBJ2-7, with 7 bases aligning to TRBD1. CDR3 size: 14 residues. V gave up 3 bases and J gave up 0 bases; unmatched junction bases: 2. The germline V gene encodes CDR1 MNHEY and CDR2 SMNVEV (reference sequence). For the CDR3, the DNA is TGTGCCAGCAGTTTCCAGGGGGACTCCTACGAGCAGTACTTC. Protein product: CASSFQGDSYEQYF.

The chain joins TRBV15 to TRBJ2-2, with unresolved D. V lost 5 bases, J lost 4 bases, and 8 bases lay in between. The CDR3 sequence is 13 residues long. CDR1 and CDR2 from the germline V gene are LNHNV and YYDKDF (reference sequence). The CDR3 nucleotides are TGTGCCACCAGCTCCACATCCACCGGGGAGCTGTTTTTT. Translating it yields CATSSTSTGELFF.

This chain links TRBV11-1 with TRBJ2-7; D tentatively fits TRBD1 or TRBD2 (6 bases each). Trimming stripped 1 base from V and 4 bases from J, with 14 bases between. This CDR3 has 15 residues. Germline-derived CDR1 and CDR2 are SGHAT and FQDESV (reference sequence). CDR3 DNA: TGTGCCAGCAGCTTAGTTAGGGGGGTAGTTTACGAGCAGTACTTC. Translation: CASSLVRGVVYEQYF. The complete variable domain, with remaining parts taken from reference TRBV11-1 and TRBJ2-7, reads EAEVAQSPRYKITEKSQAVAFWCDPISGHATLYWYRQILGQGPELLVQFQDESVVDDSQLPKDRFSAERLKGVDSTLKIQPAELGDSAMYLCASSLVRGVVYEQYFGPGTRLTVT.

The gene calls are TRBV6-1 and TRBJ2-7; D perhaps matches TRBD2 (6 bases). Germline assignment: CDR1 MNHNS and CDR2 SASEGT. The CDR3 is 12 residues long. V dropped 5 bases and J dropped 7 bases, with 12 bases sitting between them. In DNA, the CDR3 is TGTGCCAGCAGTTCCCACGCGGGGGAGCAGTACTTC. It translates to CASSSHAGEQYF.